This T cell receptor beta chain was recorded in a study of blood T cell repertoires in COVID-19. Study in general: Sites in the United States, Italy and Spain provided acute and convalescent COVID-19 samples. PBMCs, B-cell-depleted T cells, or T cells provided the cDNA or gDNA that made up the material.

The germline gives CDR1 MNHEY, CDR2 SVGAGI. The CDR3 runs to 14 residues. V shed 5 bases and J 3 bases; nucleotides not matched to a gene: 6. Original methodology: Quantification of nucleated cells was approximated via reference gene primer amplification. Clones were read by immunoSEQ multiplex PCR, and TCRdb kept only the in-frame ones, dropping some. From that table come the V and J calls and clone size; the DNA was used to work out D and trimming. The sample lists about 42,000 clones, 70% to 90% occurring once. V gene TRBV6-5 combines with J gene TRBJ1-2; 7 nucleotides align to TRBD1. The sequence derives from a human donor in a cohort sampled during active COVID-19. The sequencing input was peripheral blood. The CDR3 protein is CASSRGGLDYGYTF. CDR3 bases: TGTGCCAGCAGTAGAGGGGGCCTGGACTATGGCTACACCTTC.